Below, 12 T cell receptor beta chains from the same sample are listed, as sequenced in a study of cytomegalovirus exposure and HLA in healthy donors (dated by TCRdb to 2015 to 2018). Library method: the immunoSEQ multiplex PCR assay. The multiplex PCR relied on a mix of 60 forward primers for TCR Vbeta segments and 13 reverse primers for TCR Jbeta segments. The source is immuneACCESS, and TCRdb retained only in-frame sequences with V and J called. Part of the clones is not carried over; for the studies checked, unresolved V genes explain less than half of this, and the remainder is unexplained. The sample table holds more than 95,000 clones, of which more than 65% were seen once. The ten largest account for roughly 3% of the sample. Sequencing was carried out using PBMCs. The receptors stem from a man aged 25 to 40 in good health and CMV-seronegative.

V gene TRBV2 combines with J gene TRBJ1-1; maybe TRBD1 (5 bases). Between the trimmed V and J ends, which lost 2 bases and 4 bases, there was a span of 11 bases. CDR3 length: 14 amino acids. The germline gives CDR1 SNHLY, CDR2 FYNNEI. The DNA for the CDR3 is TGTGCCAGCAGTGAACAGGGAATCTTCACTGAAGCTTTCTTT. Translating gives CASSEQGIFTEAFF.

This chain's CDR3 is CATSRGQGRNQPQHF. CDR3 DNA: TGTGCCACCAGCAGAGGGCAGGGCCGCAATCAGCCCCAGCATTTT. V gene TRBV15 combines with J gene TRBJ1-5, with TRBD1 as a possible D gene (5 bases). Germline CDR1 is LNHNV and CDR2 is YYDKDF (reference sequence). The CDR3 sequence is 15 residues long. The V gene lost 1 base and the J gene lost 2 bases, with 9 bases spanning the gap.

This chain joins TRBV7-2 and TRBJ2-5, with no clear D. CDR3 length: 13 residues. Between the trimmed V and J ends, which lost 5 bases and 2 bases, there was a span of 9 bases. Germline CDR1 SGHTA, CDR2 FQGNSA. Here the CDR3 DNA reads TGTGCCAGCAGCCGTAGGCGGCAAGAGACCCAGTACTTC. It translates to CASSRRRQETQYF.

The chain is built from TRBV18 and TRBJ1-3; D unresolved. Germline lookup yields CDR1 KGHSH and CDR2 LQKENI. The V and J ends lost 6 bases and 2 bases respectively, with 14 bases between them. This CDR3 is built from 15 residues. CDR3 region: CASSLAVGPGNTIYF. The CDR3 DNA reads as TGTGCCAGCTCCCTGGCGGTGGGTCCTGGAAACACCATATATTTT.

The table lists this clone with a few counts. V is TRBV29-1 and J is TRBJ2-1; 13 bases match TRBD2. There are 15 residues in the CDR3. Germline CDR1 and CDR2: SQVTM and ANQGSEA. With V trimmed by 6 bases and J by 5 bases, 7 bases remained unmatched. CDR3 residues: CSVPGLAGDNNEQFF. CDR3 DNA sequence: TGCAGCGTACCAGGACTAGCGGGAGATAACAATGAGCAGTTCTTC.

Only a few counts were recorded for this clone. The V gene is TRBV28, the J gene TRBJ2-1; 13 nucleotides match TRBD2. J gave up 6 bases and V 8 bases, and 10 bases lay outside the gene matches. Germline CDR1 MDHEN, CDR2 SYDVKM. The CDR3 consists of 16 residues. The CDR3, as DNA: TGTGCCAGCTCCCCGGCCGGGACTAGCGGGATCAATGAGCAGTTCTTC. Protein product: CASSPAGTSGINEQFF.

CDR3 amino acids: CASLLGQGFSYEQYF. The CDR3 bases are TGTGCCAGCCTCCTCGGACAGGGCTTCTCCTACGAGCAGTACTTC. The chain couples TRBV6-6 to TRBJ2-7; 8 nucleotides line up with TRBD1. The junction had 9 bases not matched to a gene; V was cut back by 8 bases and J by 0 bases. The CDR3 contains 15 residues. Germline assignment: CDR1 MNHNY and CDR2 SVGAGI (reference sequence).

The CDR3 here is CASRDSNEQFF. The CDR3, as DNA: TGTGCCAGCAGGGACAGCAATGAGCAGTTCTTC. V usage is TRBV11-1 and J usage is TRBJ2-1; D might be TRBD1 (6 bases). The CDR3 totals 11 residues. Trimming removed 6 bases at V and 6 bases at J, with 6 bases between. Germline CDR1 is SGHAT and CDR2 is FQDESV (reference sequence).

The chain combines TRBV1 with TRBJ2-1; TRBD1, the table's D call, lacks a check against the DNA. TRBV1 is described as a pseudogene. This CDR3 is built from 13 residues. The DNA for the CDR3 is TGCACCAGCAGCCCGGACAACCACAATGAGCAGTTCTTC. This gives the protein CTSSPDNHNEQFF.

The CDR3 protein is CASSIGGTVSSGNTIYF. CDR3 bases: TGTGCCAGTAGTATAGGGGGGACAGTGAGCTCTGGAAACACCATATATTTT. This rearrangement joins TRBV19 to TRBJ1-3; TRBD1 matches at 7 bases. Looked up from germline, CDR1 is LNHDA and CDR2 is SQIVND (reference sequence). V shed 1 base and J 0 bases; nucleotides not matched to a gene: 6. This CDR3 has 17 amino acids.

The V and J genes are TRBV19 and TRBJ1-5; 7 nucleotides agree with TRBD1. Unmatched junction bases numbered 11, after V lost 3 bases and J lost 6 bases. The CDR3 runs 16 residues. Per germline, CDR1 LNHDA and CDR2 SQIVND (reference sequence). The DNA of the CDR3 is TGTGCCAGTAGTATGGGAGGTGCAGGGGGAGGTCAGCCCCAGCATTTT. Protein sequence: CASSMGGAGGGQPQHF.

The chain links TRBV9 to TRBJ2-7; the match to TRBD2 covers 8 bases. The V gene's germline CDR1 is SGDLS and CDR2 YYNGEE. The CDR3 length is 18 residues. Trimming at V came to 2 bases and at J to 4 bases, leaving 17 bases not matched to a gene. CDR3 region: CASSVGLAGTASLYEQYF. The CDR3 DNA is TGTGCCAGCAGCGTGGGGTTAGCGGGAACCGCCTCCCTTTACGAGCAGTACTTC.